These T cell receptor beta chains were read from a single sample in a study of cytomegalovirus exposure and HLA in healthy donors. Sequenced by immunoSEQ multiplex PCR; TCRdb stores in-frame clones only, minus some. The sample comprises 220,000 or so clones, around 83% of which are singletons, and 2.5% to 3.5% rests with the top ten. Sequencing used PBMCs. Every receptor here comes from a woman aged 40-49 years in good health and CMV-seronegative. The CDR3 runs from the conserved cysteine through the conserved F or W. The D gene is left open where the match is weak. Clone size, where shown, is once, few, many, or a class for clones that have expanded.

>TRBV19|TRBJ1-5|.|18|TRBD1
CASSILKLQGAGNQPQHF
TGTGCCAGTAGTATATTAAAACTACAGGGGGCGGGCAATCAGCCCCAGCATTTT
>TRBV29-1|TRBJ2-1|.|15|TRBD2
CSVLTSGSSYNEQFF
TGCAGCGTCCTGACTAGCGGGAGCTCCTACAATGAGCAGTTCTTC
>TRBV27|TRBJ2-7|once|19|TRBD2
CASRKPGLAGEGVTSEQYF
TGTGCCAGCAGGAAACCGGGACTAGCGGGAGAAGGTGTAACGAGCGAGCAGTACTTC
>TRBV7-9|TRBJ2-6|.|19|TRBD1
CASPRETGKFVSGANVLTF
TGTGCCAGCCCCCGAGAGACAGGGAAATTCGTCTCTGGGGCCAACGTCCTGACTTTC
>TRBV28|TRBJ2-7|.|14|TRBD1
CASSVIQGANEQYF
TGTGCCAGCAGTGTAATACAGGGGGCGAACGAGCAGTACTTC
>TRBV5-4|TRBJ2-1|.|15|.
CASSLITGGGDEQFF
TGTGCCAGCAGCTTGATAACAGGGGGAGGGGATGAGCAGTTCTTC
>TRBV21-1|TRBJ2-1|.|16|.
CASSKVAGGAYNEQFF
.
>TRBV30|TRBJ2-7|.|14|TRBD2
CAWKREEISYEQYF
TGTGCCTGGAAGCGGGAGGAAATCTCCTACGAGCAGTACTTC
>TRBV7-2|TRBJ2-7|.|17|TRBD2
CASSLASTSRSSYEQYF
TGTGCCAGCAGCTTAGCGTCGACTAGCCGTAGCTCCTACGAGCAGTACTTC
>TRBV4-1|TRBJ2-1|.|17|TRBD2
CASSQERKREGRSEQFF
TGCGCCAGCAGCCAAGAAAGGAAGCGGGAGGGCCGGAGTGAGCAGTTCTTC
>TRBV29-1|TRBJ2-5|.|14|TRBD2
CSVWASGIQETQYF
TGCAGCGTTTGGGCTAGCGGGATCCAAGAGACCCAGTACTTC
>TRBV18|TRBJ2-5|.|13|.
CASSRGTGETQYF
TGTGCCAGCTCACGCGGGACGGGGGAGACCCAGTACTTC
>TRBV10-2|TRBJ2-2|.|17|TRBD2
CAIRRDYSLQNTGELFF
TGCGCCATCCGACGGGACTATTCTCTACAGAACACCGGGGAGCTGTTTTTT
>TRBV10-3|TRBJ2-5|.|13|.
CAIRRDSSGTQYF
TGTGCCATCAGGCGGGACTCCTCAGGGACCCAGTACTTC
>TRBV14|TRBJ1-1|.|15|.
CASSQGFPGVTEAFF
TGTGCCAGCAGCCAAGGTTTCCCAGGGGTGACTGAAGCTTTCTTT
>TRBV2|TRBJ2-7|once|14|.
CASTGTLTRYEQYF
TGTGCCAGCACCGGGACTCTTACTCGTTACGAGCAGTACTTC
>TRBV9|TRBJ2-5|.|13|.
CASSVGGATEQYF
TGTGCCAGCAGCGTAGGGGGCGCTACGGAGCAGTACTTC
>TRBV2|TRBJ2-2|.|14|TRBD1
CASRTWTGSGELFF
TGTGCCAGCAGAACTTGGACAGGGTCGGGGGAGCTGTTTTTT
>TRBV18|TRBJ2-2|once|18|.
CASSPGGAGVSNTGELFF
TGTGCCAGCTCACCAGGTGGAGCAGGGGTGTCGAACACCGGGGAGCTGTTTTTT
>TRBV7-8|TRBJ2-5|.|15|.
CASSLSGGAQETQYF
TGTGCCAGCAGCTTAAGTGGCGGAGCCCAAGAGACCCAGTACTTC